The T cell receptor (beta chain) under discussion was sequenced for a study of vaccination effects on CD4 cells after COVID-19. At the level of the study: Every participant took two doses of the BNT162b2 or mRNA-1273 vaccine. Study-wide points: Healthy vaccinees' vaccine-induced clones included only 1 of 255 cross-reacting with common cold coronaviruses. Among infection- and vaccine-induced clones, marked clonal contraction occurred late after vaccination.

The CDR3 runs 16 residues. Antigen-specific CD4+ T cells were expanded (with viral peptide pools) by the ViraFEST assay ahead of sequencing. Following 10 days of culture, CD4+ T cells were isolated. Vaccinees lacked prior SARS-CoV-2 infection and tested negative for nucleocapsid antibodies. In the cultures, half the medium was exchanged for IL-2 medium on days 3 and 7. With respect to this clone: Its matching antigen is unknown.

The protocol was immunoSEQ multiplex PCR, while the TCRdb copy is restricted to in-frame clones and leaves out a portion. The top ten clones hold about 15% of a sample with 37,000 or so clones, under 70% of them seen once. Specimen: CD4+ T cells from PBMCs cultured with HCoV-OC43 spike peptides, collected before COVID-19 vaccination. As for subset: HCoV-OC43 spike overlapping peptide pool stimulation. This rearrangement joins TRBV1 to TRBJ1-2; the D segment call TRBD1 is taken from the table without a DNA check. TRBV1 is given as a pseudogene. This TCR was recovered from a human donor who received a COVID-19 vaccine. This CDR3 reads CTSSPYSTRTAYGYTF. Here the CDR3 DNA reads TGCACCAGCAGCCCCTACTCCACCCGGACAGCCTATGGCTACACCTTC.